This T cell receptor beta chain was sequenced in a study of blood T cell repertoires in COVID-19. Study summary: The United States, Italy and Spain were the sources of the acute and convalescent COVID-19 samples. PBMCs, B-cell-depleted T cells, or T cells were the source of the cDNA or gDNA that made up the material.

Per the authors' pipeline: The assay estimated nucleated cells by amplifying reference gene primers. Sequencing used immunoSEQ multiplex PCR; TCRdb keeps in-frame clones, though not all of them. V and J calls and clone size come straight from that table; D and trimming were deduced from the DNA. The sample holds about 160,000 clones, around 87% seen once. The CDR3 loop spans 12 amino acids. Germline lookup yields CDR1 MDHEN and CDR2 SYDVKM. V was trimmed by 2 bases and J by 10 bases, leaving 9 bases between them. Sequenced: peripheral blood. The rearrangement joins TRBV28 to TRBJ1-5, with D maybe TRBD1 (6 bases). The receptor comes from a man older than 75 with acute or convalescent COVID-19. Written as DNA, the CDR3 is TGTGCCAGCAGTTTACTCGGGACACCCCAGCATTTT. Translation: CASSLLGTPQHF.